This is a list of T cell receptor beta chains from one sample in a study of Graves' ophthalmopathy and Graves' hyperthyroidism. TCRdb reanalysed the multiplex PCR reads using MiXCR and keeps one entry per CDR3 protein. The data contain roughly 50,000 distinct CDR3 sequences, 50% of them singletons. Sequenced material: peripheral blood. The receptors were sampled from an adult man with Graves' ophthalmopathy. CDR3s include the opening cysteine and the closing phenylalanine or tryptophan. The order of the fields is V gene, J gene, D gene, clone size, CDR3 protein, CDR3 DNA. D genes are given only for firm matches. Clone size, where shown, is once, few, many, or a class for clones that have expanded.

TRBV24-1	TRBJ2-7	NA	NA	CATSDPLGHYEQYF	TGTGCCACCAGTGATCCACTCGGACACTACGAGCAGTACTTC
TRBV7-2	TRBJ2-7	NA	NA	CASSLANGDEQYF	TGTGCCAGCAGCTTAGCGAACGGGGACGAGCAGTACTTC
TRBV20-1	TRBJ2-7	NA	NA	CSVRTTYEQYF	TGCAGTGTAAGAACGACCTACGAGCAGTACTTC
TRBV7-8	TRBJ2-3	TRBD2	NA	CASSLPSGGSTDTQYF	TGTGCCAGCAGCTTGCCTAGCGGGGGGAGCACAGATACGCAGTATTTT
TRBV2	TRBJ2-2	NA	many	CASSESQTGELFF	TGTGCCAGCAGTGAAAGTCAGACCGGGGAGCTGTTTTTT
TRBV29-1	TRBJ2-2	TRBD2	many	CSVGPSGGNTGELFF	TGCAGCGTGGGTCCTAGCGGGGGAAACACCGGGGAGCTGTTTTTT
TRBV7-9	TRBJ2-7	NA	few	CASSLAIETYEQYF	TGTGCCAGCAGCTTAGCGATAGAAACCTACGAGCAGTACTTC
TRBV2	TRBJ2-7	TRBD2	NA	CASRASGGQYF	TGTGCCAGCAGGGCTAGCGGGGGGCAGTACTTC
TRBV7-9	TRBJ2-1	NA	NA	CASSLQGGIQFF	TGTGCCAGCAGCTTACAGGGGGGGATTCAGTTCTTC
TRBV7-6	TRBJ2-3	TRBD2	many	CASSASSGTSTDTQYF	TGTGCCAGCAGCGCCTCTAGCGGGACTAGCACAGATACGCAGTATTTT
TRBV7-7	TRBJ1-1	NA	NA	CASSSKSGSTNTEAFF	TGTGCTAGCAGCTCAAAAAGTGGCTCTACGAACACTGAAGCTTTCTTT
TRBV24-1	TRBJ2-1	NA	NA	CATSDPGSLYQFF	TGTGCCACCAGTGATCCTGGCTCTCTCTATCAGTTCTTC
TRBV9	TRBJ2-7	TRBD2	many	CASSVGTSGSQIYEQYF	TGTGCCAGCAGCGTAGGGACTAGCGGGAGCCAGATCTACGAGCAGTACTTC
TRBV9	TRBJ1-6	TRBD1	NA	CASTRDRNSPLHF	TGTGCCAGCACCCGGGACAGAAATTCACCCCTCCACTTT
TRBV6-1	TRBJ2-7	TRBD1	many	CASSKRTGPSYEQYF	TGTGCCAGCAGTAAGCGGACAGGCCCATCCTACGAGCAGTACTTC
TRBV29-1	TRBJ2-7	TRBD2	few	CSVEGGLAGLYEQYF	TGCAGCGTTGAAGGGGGACTAGCGGGGCTCTACGAGCAGTACTTC
TRBV20-1	TRBJ2-5	TRBD2	many	CSAMGLAGAETETQYF	TGCAGTGCAATGGGACTAGCGGGAGCTGAGACTGAGACCCAGTACTTC
TRBV27	TRBJ2-2	NA	NA	CASSLSLDTGELFF	TGTGCCAGCAGTTTGTCGCTAGACACCGGGGAGCTGTTTTTT
TRBV4-1	TRBJ1-4	NA	many	CASSQRIQGLRTNEKLFF	TGCGCCAGCAGCCAAAGGATTCAGGGCTTGCGGACTAATGAAAAACTGTTTTTT
TRBV7-6	TRBJ2-7	TRBD2	NA	CASDLAAGGGQSYEQYF	TGTGCCAGCGACTTAGCGGCCGGGGGGGGACAAAGTTACGAGCAGTACTTC
TRBV24-1	TRBJ2-1	NA	many	CATSDLAASYNEQFF	TGTGCCACCAGTGATTTAGCAGCCTCCTACAATGAGCAGTTCTTC
TRBV24-1	TRBJ2-1	NA	NA	CATSDPPNDEQFF	TGTGCCACCAGTGATCCTCCCAACGATGAGCAGTTCTTC
TRBV6-6	TRBJ1-5	NA	NA	CASSTGGAGKEKGNQPQHF	TGTGCCAGCAGCACGGGGGGGGCAGGGAAGGAGAAGGGCAATCAGCCCCAGCATTTT
TRBV11-2	TRBJ2-2	TRBD2	many	CASSNRGLADTGELFF	TGTGCCAGCAGCAACCGGGGACTAGCGGACACCGGGGAGCTGTTTTTT
TRBV12-5	TRBJ2-1	TRBD2	NA	CASGPGLDEQFF	TGTGCTAGTGGTCCGGGACTAGATGAGCAGTTCTTC
TRBV5-1	TRBJ2-7	TRBD1	NA	CASSRGYRGAYEQYF	TGCGCCAGCAGCCGAGGTTACAGGGGCGCCTACGAGCAGTACTTC
TRBV19	TRBJ2-1	TRBD2	NA	CASSRLAGGNNEQFF	TGTGCCAGTAGTCGGCTAGCGGGAGGTAACAATGAGCAGTTCTTC
TRBV6-6	TRBJ2-2	NA	many	CASSYSSDTGELFF	TGTGCCAGCAGTTACTCCTCCGACACCGGGGAGCTGTTTTTT
TRBV9	TRBJ2-5	NA	NA	CASSQETNGGIPGGETQYF	TGTGCCAGCAGCCAAGAGACTAACGGGGGCATACCCGGGGGAGAGACCCAGTACTTC
TRBV7-9	TRBJ2-7	TRBD2	NA	CASSSLKRGSSYEQYF	TGTGCCAGCAGCTCCCTGAAGCGGGGGAGCTCCTACGAGCAGTACTTC
TRBV25-1	TRBJ2-2	TRBD1	once	CASSHSTGKVGELFF	TGTGCCAGCAGTCATTCGACAGGGAAGGTCGGGGAGCTGTTTTTT
TRBV19	TRBJ2-5	NA	many	CASSIRPTGQETQYF	TGTGCCAGTAGTATAAGACCTACAGGGCAAGAGACCCAGTACTTC
TRBV9	TRBJ2-1	TRBD2	NA	CASSPQPRAASGGYNEQFF	TGTGCCAGCAGCCCCCAGCCGCGGGCGGCTAGCGGGGGGTACAATGAGCAGTTCTTC
TRBV6-2/TRBV6-3	TRBJ1-1	TRBD1	many	CASRYGQGLSTEAFF	TGTGCCAGCAGGTATGGACAGGGGTTGAGCACTGAAGCTTTCTTT
TRBV29-1	TRBJ1-2	NA	NA	CSVGFGGKDSYTF	TGCAGCGTTGGCTTTGGGGGCAAGGACAGCTACACCTTC
TRBV6-2/TRBV6-3	TRBJ2-7	NA	many	CASSDGYEQYF	TGTGCCAGCAGTGACGGGTACGAGCAGTACTTC
TRBV19	TRBJ2-5	NA	NA	CASSFRVKGKETQYF	TGTGCCAGTAGTTTTCGGGTAAAAGGGAAAGAGACCCAGTACTTC
TRBV4-2	TRBJ2-5	NA	once	CASSLGTAQETQYF	TGTGCCAGCAGCCTCGGGACTGCACAAGAGACCCAGTACTTC
TRBV7-7	TRBJ2-2	TRBD2	many	CASSPSGGEFGELFF	TGTGCTAGCAGCCCTAGCGGGGGGGAGTTCGGGGAGCTGTTTTTT
TRBV24-1	TRBJ2-4	NA	NA	CATSDRQKNIQYF	TGTGCCACCAGTGATCGACAGAAAAACATTCAGTACTTC
TRBV25-1	TRBJ1-2	NA	NA	CASRTQGGYTF	TGTGCCAGCAGGACACAGGGAGGCTACACCTTC
TRBV12-3/TRBV12-4	TRBJ2-1	TRBD1	many	CASSWTGLGHNEQFF	TGTGCCAGCAGTTGGACAGGTCTCGGTCACAATGAGCAGTTCTTC
TRBV9	TRBJ2-3	NA	once	CACSVSSSGTTDTQYF	TGTGCCTGCAGCGTTTCTAGCTCAGGGACGACAGATACGCAGTATTTT
TRBV7-2	TRBJ1-1	NA	NA	CASSLDICSARVNTEAFF	NA
TRBV15	TRBJ1-1	NA	NA	CATRLGTSGRENTEAFF	TGTGCCACCCGATTAGGGACTAGCGGGAGGGAGAACACTGAAGCTTTCTTT
TRBV7-7	TRBJ2-7	TRBD2	NA	CASSLGTSGRDSDEQYF	TGTGCTAGCAGCTTGGGGACTAGCGGGAGGGATAGCGACGAGCAGTACTTC
TRBV7-3	TRBJ2-4	TRBD1	many	CASSERDSNGAKNIQYF	TGTGCCAGCAGTGAGAGGGACAGCAACGGTGCCAAAAACATTCAGTACTTC
TRBV20-1	TRBJ2-7	TRBD1	NA	CSARGGQGANQPQQYF	TGCAGTGCTAGGGGCGGACAGGGGGCCAATCAGCCCCAGCAGTACTTC